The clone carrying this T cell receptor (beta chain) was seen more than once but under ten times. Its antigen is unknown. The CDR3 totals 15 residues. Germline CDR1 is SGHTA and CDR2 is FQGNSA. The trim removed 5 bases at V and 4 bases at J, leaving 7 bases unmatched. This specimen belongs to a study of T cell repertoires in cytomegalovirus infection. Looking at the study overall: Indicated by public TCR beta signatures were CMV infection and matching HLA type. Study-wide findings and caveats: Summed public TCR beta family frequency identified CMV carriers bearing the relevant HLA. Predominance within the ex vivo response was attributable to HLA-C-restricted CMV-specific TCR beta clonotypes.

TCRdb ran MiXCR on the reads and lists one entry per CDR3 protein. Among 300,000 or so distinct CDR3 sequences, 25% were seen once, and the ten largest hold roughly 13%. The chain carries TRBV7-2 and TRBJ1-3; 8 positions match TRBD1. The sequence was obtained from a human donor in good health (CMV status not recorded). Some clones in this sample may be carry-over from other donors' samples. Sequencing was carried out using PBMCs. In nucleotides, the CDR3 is TGTGCCAGCAGCAGTTGGACAGGGTCAGGAAACACCATATATTTT. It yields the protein CASSSWTGSGNTIYF.